This entry lists 17 T cell receptor beta chains sequenced from one sample in a study of control samples from healthy donors and cancer patients. The method was immunoSEQ multiplex PCR; TCRdb's version includes in-frame clones alone and lacks a portion of them. The data show about 53,000 clones, about nine tenths seen once. The sequenced material came from PBMCs. The receptors were gathered from a man aged 55 to 70 with head and neck cancer.

V usage is TRBV11-2 and J usage is TRBJ1-6; 8 bases match TRBD1. Trimming removed 0 bases from V and 8 bases from J; junction bases left unmatched: 3. The CDR3 is made up of 15 amino acids. Germline V gene data show CDR1 as SGHAT and CDR2 as FQNNGV. The CDR3 nucleotides read TGTGCCAGCAGCTTAGAGGGACAGGAGTATTCACCCCTCCACTTT. This encodes CASSLEGQEYSPLHF.

This clone was found once. The rearrangement links TRBV11-2 to TRBJ2-3; D is possibly TRBD2 (6 bases). Germline CDR1 is SGHAT and CDR2 is FQNNGV. The CDR3 loop spans 15 amino acids. Between the trimmed V and J ends, which lost 1 base and 5 bases, there was a span of 13 bases. CDR3 nucleotides: TGTGCCAGCAGCTTAGTTGGTGCAGCGGGAGATACGCAGTATTTT. Its protein is CASSLVGAAGDTQYF.

The rearrangement uses TRBV3-1 (or the pseudogene TRBV3-2) and TRBJ2-7, with 9 nucleotides matching TRBD2. CDR3 length equals 17 residues. The junction had 14 bases not matched to a gene; V was cut back by 3 bases and J by 5 bases. Germline CDR1 reads LGHDT; CDR2 reads YNNKEL (reference sequence). The CDR3 spells CASSHLAGLAGPHEQYF. CDR3 DNA: TGTGCCAGCAGCCATCTAGCTGGGCTAGCGGGACCCCACGAGCAGTACTTC.

V is TRBV2 and J is TRBJ2-2; D gene uncertain. Germline V gene data show CDR1 as SNHLY and CDR2 as FYNNEI. This CDR3 has 15 residues. The V and J ends lost 2 bases and 0 bases respectively, with 7 bases between them. This CDR3 is CASSEQYANTGELFF. CDR3 DNA sequence: TGTGCCAGCAGTGAACAGTACGCGAACACCGGGGAGCTGTTTTTT.

The chain joins TRBV30 to TRBJ2-5; D perhaps matches TRBD2 (6 bases). CDR1 is GTSNPN and CDR2 is SVGIG in the germline V gene (reference sequence). Trimming cost V 0 bases and J 1 base, with 9 bases left between them. The CDR3 is made up of 14 amino acids. The CDR3 is CAWSVGGTQETQYF. DNA of the CDR3: TGTGCCTGGAGTGTAGGAGGGACCCAAGAGACCCAGTACTTC.

The rearrangement links TRBV3-1 (or the pseudogene TRBV3-2) to TRBJ2-1, with 10 positions matching TRBD2. This CDR3 is built from 17 residues. The germline CDR1 and CDR2 sequences are LGHDT and YNNKEL (reference sequence). V gave up 2 bases and J gave up 6 bases; unmatched junction bases: 10. CDR3 loop: CASSQPRGTSVSNEQFF. As DNA, the CDR3 is TGTGCCAGCAGCCAACCCCGCGGGACTAGCGTAAGCAATGAGCAGTTCTTC.

The CDR3 DNA reads as TGTGCCAGCAGTTTCACAGGGGGGAACACTGAAGCTTTCTTT. Its translation: CASSFTGGNTEAFF. The gene calls are TRBV6-6 and TRBJ1-1, with 8 nucleotides matching TRBD1. The length of the CDR3 is 14 residues. Germline values: CDR1 MNHNY, CDR2 SVGAGI (reference sequence). The junction had 2 bases not matched to a gene; V was cut back by 4 bases and J by 1 base.

The table lists this clone with a count of one. This chain joins TRBV30 and TRBJ2-1; D call uncertain. The CDR3 has 12 residues. Germline-derived CDR1 and CDR2 are GTSNPN and SVGIG (reference sequence). V was pared by 0 bases and J by 5 bases, with 5 bases between. The CDR3 nucleotides read TGTGCCTGGAGTGTCGACGACAATGAGCAGTTCTTC. It is translated as CAWSVDDNEQFF.

This clone was counted once. The genes are TRBV5-4 and TRBJ2-3, with D unclear. The V and J ends lost 0 bases and 0 bases respectively, with 8 bases between them. Germline CDR1 and CDR2: SGHNT and YYREEE (reference sequence). The CDR3 has 15 residues. The CDR3: CASSLAGYSTDTQYF. The CDR3 DNA is TGTGCCAGCAGCTTGGCAGGATATAGCACAGATACGCAGTATTTT.

The chain uses TRBV29-1 and TRBJ2-5, with 8 positions matching TRBD2. Germline loops: CDR1 SQVTM, CDR2 ANQGSEA. The CDR3 is 16 residues long. V was pared by 6 bases and J by 5 bases, with 17 bases of the junction left unmatched. CDR3 in amino acids: CSVKSQRGPAEETQYF. The CDR3 nucleotides are TGCAGCGTGAAGAGTCAGCGGGGGCCAGCTGAGGAGACCCAGTACTTC.

This clone was observed a handful of times. The CDR3 protein is CASSLGTGGSNEQFF. CDR3 in DNA: TGTGCCAGCAGCTTAGGGACAGGGGGCTCTAATGAGCAGTTCTTC. This chain links TRBV7-3 with TRBJ2-1, with TRBD1 matching over 12 bases. The CDR3 runs 15 residues. Trimming took 2 bases from V and 7 from J; bases not matched to a gene: 3. Germline lookup yields CDR1 SGHTA and CDR2 FQGTGA.

This clone is termed medium-sized (0.01 to 0.1%). In DNA form, the CDR3 reads TGCGCCAGCAGCCCCACATCCCGGGACAGCTCCTACGAGCAGTACTTC. Amino acids: CASSPTSRDSSYEQYF. This chain uses TRBV4-3 with TRBJ2-7; 7 bases are a match to TRBD1. Per the germline V gene, CDR1 is LGHNA and CDR2 is YSLEER. The junction had 9 bases not matched to a gene; V was cut back by 4 bases and J by 0 bases. The CDR3 runs 16 residues.

V and J are TRBV18 and TRBJ2-3; weak D call: TRBD1 (5 bases). The CDR3 loop spans 15 amino acids. Germline CDR1 reads KGHSH; CDR2 reads LQKENI. The V gene lost 2 bases and the J gene lost 5 bases, with 14 bases spanning the gap. The CDR3 loop reads CASSPYQGAGDTQYF. In DNA form, the CDR3 reads TGTGCCAGCTCACCATATCAAGGGGCAGGAGATACGCAGTATTTT.

V is TRBV24-1 and J is TRBJ2-2, with TRBD2 identical over 13 bases. The CDR3 extends over 17 amino acids. The V gene end was trimmed by 3 bases and the J gene end by 6 bases; junction bases not matched to a gene: 6. Germline loops: CDR1 KGHDR, CDR2 SFDVKD. The CDR3 DNA reads as TGTGCCACCAGTGATCCTGGACTAGCGGGGGTATCCGGGGAGCTGTTTTTT. It yields the protein CATSDPGLAGVSGELFF.

This clone occurred a few times. This sequence joins TRBV28 and TRBJ1-1; possible D gene TRBD1, 6 bases. The CDR3 is 14 residues long. The germline V and J ends were trimmed by 6 bases and 10 bases, with 21 bases remaining between them. CDR1 is MDHEN and CDR2 is SYDVKM in the germline V gene. CDR3 bases: TGTGCCAGCAGAGCATCAGGGGCCCCTGGTGCAGCTTTCTTT. Translating gives CASRASGAPGAAFF.

This CDR3 reads CASSALHTDTQYF. The CDR3 nucleotides are TGTGCCAGCAGCGCCCTACACACAGATACGCAGTATTTT. This chain connects TRBV9 to TRBJ2-3; no definite D call. The CDR3 consists of 13 residues. Germline CDR1 SGDLS, CDR2 YYNGEE. The ends were cut back, 3 bases at V and 2 bases at J, with 7 bases in the middle.

This rearrangement joins TRBV5-6 to TRBJ2-2; 8 positions match TRBD2. CDR1 is SGHDT, CDR2 YYEEEE, per germline. The V and J ends lost 4 bases and 4 bases, in that order; junction bases with no gene match: 12. The CDR3 runs to 17 residues. CDR3 nucleotide sequence: TGTGCCAGCAGCCCCCTCGACCAGCGGGAGAGCACCGGGGAGCTGTTTTTT. Its translation is CASSPLDQRESTGELFF.